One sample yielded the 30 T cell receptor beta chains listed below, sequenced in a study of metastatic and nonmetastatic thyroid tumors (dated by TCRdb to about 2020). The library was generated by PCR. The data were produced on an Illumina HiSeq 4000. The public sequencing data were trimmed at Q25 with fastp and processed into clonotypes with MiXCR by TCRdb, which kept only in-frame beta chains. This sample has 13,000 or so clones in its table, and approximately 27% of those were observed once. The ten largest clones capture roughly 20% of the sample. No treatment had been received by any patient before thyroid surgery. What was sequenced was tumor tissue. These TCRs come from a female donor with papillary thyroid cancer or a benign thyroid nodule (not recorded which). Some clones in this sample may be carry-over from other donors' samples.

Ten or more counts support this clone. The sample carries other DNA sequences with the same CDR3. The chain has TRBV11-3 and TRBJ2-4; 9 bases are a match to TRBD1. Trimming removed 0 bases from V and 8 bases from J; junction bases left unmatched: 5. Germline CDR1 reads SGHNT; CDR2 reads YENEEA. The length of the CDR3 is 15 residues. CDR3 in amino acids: CASSLETGGVDIQYF. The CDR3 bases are TGTGCCAGCAGCTTAGAAACAGGGGGCGTAGACATTCAGTACTTC.

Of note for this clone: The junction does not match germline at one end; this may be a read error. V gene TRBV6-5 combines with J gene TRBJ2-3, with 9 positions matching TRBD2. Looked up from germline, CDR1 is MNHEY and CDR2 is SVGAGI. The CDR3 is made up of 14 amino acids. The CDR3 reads CSSIYQRGADTQYF. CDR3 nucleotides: TGTTCCAGCATTTACCAGCGGGGGGCAGATACGCAGTATTTT.

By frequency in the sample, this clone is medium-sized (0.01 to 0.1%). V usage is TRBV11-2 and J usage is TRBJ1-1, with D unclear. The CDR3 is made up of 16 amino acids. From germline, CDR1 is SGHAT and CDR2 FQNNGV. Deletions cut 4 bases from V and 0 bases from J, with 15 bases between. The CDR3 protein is CASSSLDSMLNTEAFF. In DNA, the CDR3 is TGTGCCAGCAGCTCCCTGGACTCAATGCTGAACACTGAAGCTTTCTTT.

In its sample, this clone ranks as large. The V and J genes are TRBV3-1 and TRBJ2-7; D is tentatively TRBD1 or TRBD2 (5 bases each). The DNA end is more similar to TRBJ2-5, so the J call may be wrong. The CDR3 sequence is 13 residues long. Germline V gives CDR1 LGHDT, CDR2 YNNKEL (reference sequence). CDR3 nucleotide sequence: TGTGCCAGCAGCCAGGGGGATGGTTGGACCCAGTACTTC. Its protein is CASSQGDGWTQYF.

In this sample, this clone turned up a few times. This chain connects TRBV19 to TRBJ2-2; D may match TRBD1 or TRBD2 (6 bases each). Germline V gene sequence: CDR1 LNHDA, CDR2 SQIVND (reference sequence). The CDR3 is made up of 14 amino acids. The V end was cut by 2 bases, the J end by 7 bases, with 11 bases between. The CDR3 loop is CASSIRGAGGELFF. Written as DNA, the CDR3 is TGTGCCAGTAGTATAAGGGGGGCTGGCGGGGAGCTGTTTTTT.

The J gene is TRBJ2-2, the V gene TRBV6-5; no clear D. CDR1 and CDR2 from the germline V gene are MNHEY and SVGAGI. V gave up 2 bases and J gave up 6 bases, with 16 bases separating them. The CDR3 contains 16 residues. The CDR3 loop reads CASSYQVVGLAGELFF. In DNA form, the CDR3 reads TGTGCCAGCAGTTACCAAGTGGTGGGATTGGCCGGGGAGCTGTTTTTT.

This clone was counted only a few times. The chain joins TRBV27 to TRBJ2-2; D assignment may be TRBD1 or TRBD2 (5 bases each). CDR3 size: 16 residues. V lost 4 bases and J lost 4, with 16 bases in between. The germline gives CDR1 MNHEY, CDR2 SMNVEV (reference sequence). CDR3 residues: CASSSLGVGGTGELFF. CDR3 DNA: TGTGCCAGCAGTTCGTTGGGGGTCGGTGGCACCGGGGAGCTGTTTTTT.

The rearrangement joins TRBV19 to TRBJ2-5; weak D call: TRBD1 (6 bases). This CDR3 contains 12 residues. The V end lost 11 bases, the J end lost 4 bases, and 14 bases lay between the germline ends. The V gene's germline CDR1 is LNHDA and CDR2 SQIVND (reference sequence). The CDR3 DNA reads TGTGCCTGGGAAAGGGACATAGAGACCCAGTACTTC. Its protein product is CAWERDIETQYF.

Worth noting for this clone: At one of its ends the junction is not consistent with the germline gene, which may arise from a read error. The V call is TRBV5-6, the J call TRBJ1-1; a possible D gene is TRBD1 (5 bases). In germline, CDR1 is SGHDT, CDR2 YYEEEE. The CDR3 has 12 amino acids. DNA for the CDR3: TGTGTCAGCAGCTTGCGGGGCACTGGAGCTTTCTTT. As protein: CVSSLRGTGAFF.

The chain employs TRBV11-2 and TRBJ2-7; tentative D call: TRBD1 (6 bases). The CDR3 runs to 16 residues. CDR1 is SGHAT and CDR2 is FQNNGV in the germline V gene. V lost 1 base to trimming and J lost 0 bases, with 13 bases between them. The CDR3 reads CASSLVRWTASYEQYF. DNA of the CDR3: TGTGCCAGCAGCTTAGTCCGGTGGACAGCCTCCTACGAGCAGTACTTC.

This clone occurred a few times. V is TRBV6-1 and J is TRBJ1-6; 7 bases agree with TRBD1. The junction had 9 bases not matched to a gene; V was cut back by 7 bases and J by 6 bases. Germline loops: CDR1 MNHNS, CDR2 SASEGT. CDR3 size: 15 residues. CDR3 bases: TGTGCCAGCATCCAAACGACAGGGTCTAATTCACCCCTCCACTTT. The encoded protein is CASIQTTGSNSPLHF.

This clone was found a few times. The CDR3 nucleotides read TGTGCCAGCAGTTACTCGACTAGCGGGAGATCTGACGGGGAGCTGTTTTTT. Protein: CASSYSTSGRSDGELFF. The rearrangement links TRBV6-2 or TRBV6-3 to TRBJ2-2, with 12 bases matching TRBD2. Germline CDR1 is MNHEY and CDR2 is SVGEGT. The CDR3 sequence is 17 residues long. J gave up 7 bases and V 0 bases, and 6 bases lay outside the gene matches.

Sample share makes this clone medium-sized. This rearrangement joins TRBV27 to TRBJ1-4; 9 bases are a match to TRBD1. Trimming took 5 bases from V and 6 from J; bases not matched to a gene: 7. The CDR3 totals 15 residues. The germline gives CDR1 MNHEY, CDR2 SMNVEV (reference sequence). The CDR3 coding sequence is TGTGCCAGCAGTCCTTGGACAGGGGAGGATGAAAAACTGTTTTTT. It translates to CASSPWTGEDEKLFF.

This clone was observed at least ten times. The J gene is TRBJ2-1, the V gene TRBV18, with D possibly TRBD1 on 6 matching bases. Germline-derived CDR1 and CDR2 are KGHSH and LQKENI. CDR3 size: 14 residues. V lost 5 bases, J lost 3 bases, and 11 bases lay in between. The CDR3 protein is CASSYTGYYNEQFF. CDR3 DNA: TGTGCCAGCTCATATACAGGGTACTACAATGAGCAGTTCTTC.

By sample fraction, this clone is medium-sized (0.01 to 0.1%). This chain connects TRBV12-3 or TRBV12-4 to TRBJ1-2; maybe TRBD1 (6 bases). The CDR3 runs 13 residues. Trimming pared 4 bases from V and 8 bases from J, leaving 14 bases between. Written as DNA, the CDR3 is TGTGCCAGCAGTTCAACAGGGTCGGGGGGCTACACCTTC. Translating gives CASSSTGSGGYTF.

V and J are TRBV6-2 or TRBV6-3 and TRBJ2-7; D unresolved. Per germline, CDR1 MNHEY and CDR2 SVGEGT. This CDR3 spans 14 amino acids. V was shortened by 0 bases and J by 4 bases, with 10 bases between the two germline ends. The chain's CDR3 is CASSYSGPSYEQYF. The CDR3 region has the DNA TGTGCCAGCAGTTACTCTGGCCCGAGTTACGAGCAGTACTTC.

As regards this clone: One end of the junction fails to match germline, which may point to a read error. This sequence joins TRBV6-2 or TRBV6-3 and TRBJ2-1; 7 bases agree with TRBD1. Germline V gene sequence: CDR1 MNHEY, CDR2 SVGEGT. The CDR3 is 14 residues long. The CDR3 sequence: CASIPGTVYNEHFF. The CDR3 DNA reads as TGTGCCAGCATCCCCGGGACAGTCTACAATGAGCATTTCTTC.

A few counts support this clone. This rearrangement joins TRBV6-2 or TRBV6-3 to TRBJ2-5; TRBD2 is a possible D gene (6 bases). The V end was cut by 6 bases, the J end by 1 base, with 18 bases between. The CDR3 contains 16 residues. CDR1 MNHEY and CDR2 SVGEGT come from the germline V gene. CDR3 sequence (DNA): TGTGCCAGCAGGGGGGACTCTCTGGTCTTCCAAGAGACCCAGTACTTC. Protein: CASRGDSLVFQETQYF.

The DNA for the CDR3 is TGCAGTGCTAGAGACCCCACTAGGCCCACCTTCTACGAGCAGTACTTC. Its protein product is CSARDPTRPTFYEQYF. V is TRBV20-1 and J is TRBJ2-7, with a weak D call TRBD2 (5 bases). CDR1 and CDR2 from the germline V gene are DFQATT and SNEGSKA (reference sequence). V lost 0 bases and J lost 3, with 18 bases in between. CDR3 length equals 16 residues.

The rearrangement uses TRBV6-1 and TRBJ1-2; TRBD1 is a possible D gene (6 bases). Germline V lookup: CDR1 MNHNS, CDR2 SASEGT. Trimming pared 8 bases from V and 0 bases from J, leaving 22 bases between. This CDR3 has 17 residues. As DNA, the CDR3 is TGTGCCAGCCAAGGACCGTCTTGGGGGGGCTCTAACTATGGCTACACCTTC. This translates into CASQGPSWGGSNYGYTF.

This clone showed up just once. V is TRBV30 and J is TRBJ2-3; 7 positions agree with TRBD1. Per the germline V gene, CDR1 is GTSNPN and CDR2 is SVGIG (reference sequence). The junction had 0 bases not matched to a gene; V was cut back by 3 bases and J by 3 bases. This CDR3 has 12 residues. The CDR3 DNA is TGTGCCTGGAGCAGGGGGACAGATACGCAGTATTTT. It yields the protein CAWSRGTDTQYF.

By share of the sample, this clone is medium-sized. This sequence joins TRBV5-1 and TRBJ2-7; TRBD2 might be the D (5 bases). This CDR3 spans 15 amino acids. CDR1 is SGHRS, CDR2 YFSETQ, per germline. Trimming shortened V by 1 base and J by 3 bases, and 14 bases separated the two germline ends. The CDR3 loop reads CASSLTSAADYEQYF. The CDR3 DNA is TGCGCCAGCAGCTTGACCTCAGCGGCCGACTACGAGCAGTACTTC.

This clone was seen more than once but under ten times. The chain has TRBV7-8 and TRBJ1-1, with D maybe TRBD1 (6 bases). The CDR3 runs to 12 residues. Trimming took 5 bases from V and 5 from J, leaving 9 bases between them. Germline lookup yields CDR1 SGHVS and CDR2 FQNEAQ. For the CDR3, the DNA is TGTGCCAGCAGCCGAGGGGGGACTGAAGCTTTCTTT. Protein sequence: CASSRGGTEAFF.

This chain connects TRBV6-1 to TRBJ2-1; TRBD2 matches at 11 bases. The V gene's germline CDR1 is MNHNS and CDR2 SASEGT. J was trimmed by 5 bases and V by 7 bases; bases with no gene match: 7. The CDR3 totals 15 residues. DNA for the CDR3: TGTGCCAGCAACATAGCGGGGGGGACCAACAATGAGCAGTTCTTC. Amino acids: CASNIAGGTNNEQFF.

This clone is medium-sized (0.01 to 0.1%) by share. CDR3 sequence: CASSLDISGRAWSYEQYF. As DNA, the CDR3 is TGCGCCAGCAGCTTGGATATTAGCGGGAGGGCTTGGTCCTACGAGCAGTACTTC. The rearrangement links TRBV5-1 to TRBJ2-7, with 11 bases matching TRBD2. Looked up from germline, CDR1 is SGHRS and CDR2 is YFSETQ. V shed 0 bases, J shed 1 base, and the junction held 9 bases outside the gene matches. The CDR3 spans 18 residues.

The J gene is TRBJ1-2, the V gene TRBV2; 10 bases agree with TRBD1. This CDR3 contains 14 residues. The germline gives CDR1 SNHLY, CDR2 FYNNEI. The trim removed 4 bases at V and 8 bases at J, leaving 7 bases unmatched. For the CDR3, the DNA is TGTGCCAGCAGTGGACAGGGGGCGACTTTGGGCTACACCTTC. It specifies CASSGQGATLGYTF. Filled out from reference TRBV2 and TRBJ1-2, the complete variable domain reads EPEVTQTPSHQVTQMGQEVILRCVPISNHLYFYWYRQILGQKVEFLVSFYNNEISEKSEIFDDQFSVERPDGSNFTLKIRSTKLEDSAMYFCASSGQGATLGYTFGSGTRLTVV.

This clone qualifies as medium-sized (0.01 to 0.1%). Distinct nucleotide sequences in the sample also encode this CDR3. This CDR3 is CASSFGGGELFF. DNA for the CDR3: TGTGCCAGCAGTTTTGGGGGCGGGGAGCTGTTTTTT. The rearrangement links TRBV27 to TRBJ2-2; perhaps D is TRBD1 or TRBD2 (5 bases each). CDR3 length: 12 residues. Germline V CDR1 and CDR2: MNHEY, SMNVEV (reference sequence). The V and J ends lost 3 bases and 7 bases respectively, with 6 bases between them.

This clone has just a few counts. This chain's CDR3 is CASSYGVGGKGEQYF. In nucleotides, the CDR3 is TGTGCCAGCAGTTACGGGGTGGGGGGAAAGGGCGAGCAGTACTTC. This chain joins TRBV6-2 or TRBV6-3 and TRBJ2-7; possibly TRBD2 for D (6 bases). Looked up from germline, CDR1 is MNHEY and CDR2 is SVGEGT. The CDR3 sequence is 15 residues long. Trimming stripped 2 bases from V and 6 bases from J, with 17 bases between.

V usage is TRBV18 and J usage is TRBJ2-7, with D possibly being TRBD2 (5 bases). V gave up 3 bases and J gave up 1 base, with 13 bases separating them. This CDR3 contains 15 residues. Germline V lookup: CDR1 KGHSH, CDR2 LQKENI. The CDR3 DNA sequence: TGTGCCAGCTCACCTTTCCCGACTACTTCCTACGAGCAGTACTTC. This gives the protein CASSPFPTTSYEQYF.

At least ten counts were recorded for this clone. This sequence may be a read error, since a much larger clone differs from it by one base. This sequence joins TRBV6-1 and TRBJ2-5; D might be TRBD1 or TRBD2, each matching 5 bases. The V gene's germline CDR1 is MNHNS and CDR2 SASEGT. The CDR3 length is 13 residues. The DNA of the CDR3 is TGTGCCAGCAAAACGTCGCACTTTGGGACCCGGTACTTC. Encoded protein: CASKTSHFGTRYF.